This T cell receptor (beta chain) was captured in a study of T cell responses to AZD1222 COVID-19 vaccine. About this clone: Its specificity is not known.

Study findings and constraints: Among the donors, most were white British and more were female, and clonal diversity was possibly underestimated. Across the whole spike, CD4 TCRs peaked at regions 160-218 and 743-854. Elevations in Spike-specific TCR breadth and depth followed administration of two AZD1222 doses.

The method was immunoSEQ multiplex PCR; TCRdb's version includes in-frame clones alone and lacks a portion of them. The data hold about 120,000 clones, with 70% to 90% observed a single time. This CDR3 is 18 amino acids long. Germline CDR1 MGHRA, CDR2 YSYEKL. V was trimmed by 0 bases and J by 5 bases, leaving 20 bases between them. The rearrangement uses TRBV4-1 and TRBJ2-1, with D possibly being TRBD1 (5 bases). The sequence came from an adult who received the AZD1222 COVID-19 vaccine. Material: peripheral blood, obtained 28 days after the second AZD1222 dose. The CDR3 coding sequence is TGCGCCAGCAGCCAAGAAACCCTAGGCAGGGTCTTAAACAATGAGCAGTTCTTC. Protein product: CASSQETLGRVLNNEQFF.